These 21 T cell receptor beta chains came from one sample sequenced in a study of Ad26.COV2.S vaccination and SARS-CoV-2 variants. Only in-frame clones appear in the TCRdb table, and some are missing; sequencing was by immunoSEQ multiplex PCR. The data hold 180,000 or so clones, with roughly nine tenths observed a single time. The sample in question was peripheral blood, obtained after recovery from COVID-19. These receptors all stem from a human donor who had recovered from COVID-19.

This chain uses TRBV24-1 with TRBJ2-5; the match to TRBD2 covers 12 bases. The CDR3 spans 20 residues. Germline V CDR1 and CDR2: KGHDR, SFDVKD. The V gene end was trimmed by 5 bases and the J gene end by 2 bases; junction bases not matched to a gene: 17. The CDR3 protein is CATSAPPPSGRVSHQETQYF. In nucleotides, the CDR3 is TGTGCCACCAGTGCCCCACCCCCTAGCGGGAGGGTGTCTCATCAAGAGACCCAGTACTTC.

This clone has a single count. The chain is built from TRBV3-1 (or the pseudogene TRBV3-2) and TRBJ1-1; no firm D call. V was pared by 3 bases and J by 2 bases, with 7 bases between. The germline CDR1 and CDR2 sequences are LGHDT and YNNKEL (reference sequence). There are 13 residues in the CDR3. The CDR3 is CASSQGINTEAFF. Here the CDR3 DNA reads TGTGCCAGCAGCCAGGGAATAAACACTGAAGCTTTCTTT.

This chain connects TRBV6-5 to TRBJ1-4; TRBD1 matches at 7 bases. Germline V gene sequence: CDR1 MNHEY, CDR2 SVGAGI. The CDR3 covers 15 residues. Germline trimming cut 2 bases from V and 4 bases from J; bases unmatched to any gene: 4. For the CDR3, the DNA is TGTGCCAGCAGTTACGGGGACAGTATTAATGAAAAACTGTTTTTT. Protein sequence: CASSYGDSINEKLFF.

The V and J genes are TRBV24-1 and TRBJ2-3; no clear D. Germline V lookup: CDR1 KGHDR, CDR2 SFDVKD. The V end lost 3 bases, the J end lost 5 bases, and 14 bases lay between the germline ends. This CDR3 has 15 residues. The CDR3 bases are TGTGCCACCAGTGATCCGGTTCGATCGGGAGATACGCAGTATTTT. Amino acids: CATSDPVRSGDTQYF.

CDR3 region: CASSLPPTRGASSYNEQFF. CDR3 in DNA: TGTGCCAGCAGCTTGCCTCCAACGCGGGGGGCGAGCTCCTACAATGAGCAGTTCTTC. The V gene is TRBV5-6, the J gene TRBJ2-1; 8 positions match TRBD2. The germline CDR1 and CDR2 sequences are SGHDT and YYEEEE. J lost 0 bases, V lost 1 base, and 12 bases had no gene match. The CDR3 covers 19 residues.

Written as DNA, the CDR3 is TGTGCCAGCAGTAGGGACAGAGCCTACGAGCAGTACTTC. The encoded protein is CASSRDRAYEQYF. The gene calls are TRBV27 and TRBJ2-7, with 7 bases aligning to TRBD1. Trimming removed 5 bases from V and 2 bases from J; junction bases left unmatched: 3. This CDR3 is 13 amino acids long. Germline V lookup: CDR1 MNHEY, CDR2 SMNVEV (reference sequence).

This chain connects TRBV30 to TRBJ2-7, with 7 bases fitting TRBD1. Germline CDR1 and CDR2: GTSNPN and SVGIG (reference sequence). The CDR3 is made up of 13 amino acids. J was trimmed by 3 bases and V by 2 bases; bases with no gene match: 4. CDR3 loop: CAWSPGTVYEQYF. CDR3 sequence (DNA): TGTGCCTGGAGTCCCGGGACAGTCTACGAGCAGTACTTC.

V and J are TRBV15 and TRBJ1-5; weak D call: TRBD1 (6 bases). The CDR3 length is 16 residues. CDR1 and CDR2 (germline): LNHNV, YYDKDF (reference sequence). V lost 0 bases, J lost 4 bases, and 13 bases lay in between. The CDR3 bases are TGTGCCACCAGCAGAGAATGGGGGGCGTATAATCAGCCCCAGCATTTT. This sequence encodes CATSREWGAYNQPQHF.

The rearrangement joins TRBV27 to TRBJ2-7; possibly TRBD1 or TRBD2 for D (5 bases each). The CDR3 has 15 amino acids. Trimming removed 4 bases from V and 5 bases from J, with 18 bases in between. From germline, CDR1 is MNHEY and CDR2 SMNVEV (reference sequence). CDR3 region: CASSSYPRDPHEQYF. The CDR3 DNA sequence: TGTGCCAGCAGTTCCTACCCCCGGGACCCTCACGAGCAGTACTTC.

In this sample, this clone turned up a few times. The chain's CDR3 is CASSLDRVLNQPQHF. CDR3 bases: TGTGCCAGCAGCCTCGACAGGGTGCTCAATCAGCCCCAGCATTTT. The chain employs TRBV4-2 and TRBJ1-5, with 7 positions matching TRBD1. Germline V gene sequence: CDR1 LGHNA, CDR2 YNFKEQ. CDR3 length: 15 amino acids. J was trimmed by 3 bases and V by 4 bases; bases with no gene match: 6.

The chain couples TRBV19 to TRBJ1-1; D is unresolved. Trimming pared 3 bases from V and 1 base from J, leaving 6 bases between. The CDR3 has 13 amino acids. Germline-derived CDR1 and CDR2 are LNHDA and SQIVND (reference sequence). CDR3 nucleotide sequence: TGTGCCAGTAGTATTTTCTGGAACACTGAAGCTTTCTTT. Amino acid sequence: CASSIFWNTEAFF.

The chain is built from TRBV6-5 and TRBJ2-7; D assignment may be TRBD1 or TRBD2 (6 bases each). From germline, CDR1 is MNHEY and CDR2 SVGAGI. There are 15 residues in the CDR3. The V end was cut by 6 bases, the J end by 4 bases, with 19 bases between. CDR3 sequence reads: CASSFPEGGRYEQYF. The CDR3 nucleotides read TGTGCCAGCAGCTTCCCGGAGGGGGGCCGGTACGAGCAGTACTTC.

The genes are TRBV7-9 and TRBJ2-1; tentatively, D is TRBD1 or TRBD2 (5 bases each). Trimming left V 5 bases short and J 4 bases short, with 15 bases between. The CDR3 length is 15 residues. Germline V lookup: CDR1 SEHNR, CDR2 FQNEAQ (reference sequence). The CDR3 loop reads CASSPPGSGYNEQFF. The CDR3 nucleotides read TGTGCCAGCAGCCCCCCAGGGTCGGGGTACAATGAGCAGTTCTTC.

The rearrangement joins TRBV6-6 to TRBJ1-5; D not certain. The CDR3 is 14 amino acids. Trimming left V 1 base short and J 4 bases short, with 8 bases between. Germline V gene sequence: CDR1 MNHNY, CDR2 SVGAGI (reference sequence). CDR3 DNA sequence: TGTGCCAGCAGTTACTTAGTCCAGAATCAGCCCCAGCATTTT. Translation: CASSYLVQNQPQHF.

The chain couples TRBV6-1 to TRBJ2-6, with D uncertain. CDR3 length: 17 residues. V dropped 3 bases and J dropped 1 base, with 13 bases sitting between them. Germline V CDR1 and CDR2: MNHNS, SASEGT. The CDR3 DNA reads as TGTGCCAGCAGTGATGAATTGTGGGGTTCTGGGGCCAACGTCCTGACTTTC. Residues: CASSDELWGSGANVLTF.

V and J are TRBV10-3 and TRBJ1-2; a weak D match, TRBD1 (5 bases). The CDR3 covers 12 residues. CDR1 is ENHRY and CDR2 is SYGVKD in the germline V gene. Trimming took 6 bases from V and 4 from J, leaving 9 bases between them. CDR3 nucleotides: TGTGCCATCAGCAGGGATCGCTATGGCTACACCTTC. Amino acids: CAISRDRYGYTF.

In nucleotides, the CDR3 is TGTGCCAGCAGCTTAGACCCCACAGATACGCAGTATTTT. This sequence encodes CASSLDPTDTQYF. J is TRBJ2-3 and V is TRBV5-4; D uncertain. CDR1 and CDR2 from the germline V gene are SGHNT and YYREEE (reference sequence). The CDR3 has 13 amino acids. V dropped 2 bases and J dropped 2 bases, with 6 bases sitting between them.

This rearrangement joins TRBV19 to TRBJ1-1; TRBD1 agrees at 10 bases. This CDR3 is built from 18 residues. V shed 6 bases and J 0 bases; nucleotides not matched to a gene: 13. Germline V gene sequence: CDR1 LNHDA, CDR2 SQIVND (reference sequence). The CDR3 loop is CASRKTTGGTRLNTEAFF. The CDR3 coding sequence is TGTGCCAGTAGGAAGACGACAGGGGGCACCCGTTTGAACACTGAAGCTTTCTTT.

This clone was counted once. The genes are TRBV7-9 and TRBJ2-2; 8 nucleotides align to TRBD2. V lost 5 bases, J lost 5 bases, and 10 bases stayed unmatched. This CDR3 comprises 16 residues. Germline CDR1 reads SEHNR; CDR2 reads FQNEAQ (reference sequence). The CDR3 sequence is CASSLTGTRGTGELFF. The CDR3 coding sequence is TGTGCCAGCAGCCTCACCGGGACTAGAGGTACCGGGGAGCTGTTTTTT. Full variable domain (rest looked up from reference TRBV7-9 and TRBJ2-2): DTGVSQNPRHKITKRGQNVTFRCDPISEHNRLYWYRQTLGQGPEFLTYFQNEAQLEKSRLLSDRFSAERPKGSFSTLEIQRTEQGDSAMYLCASSLTGTRGTGELFFGEGSRLTVL.

V and J are TRBV19 and TRBJ1-2; no reliable D call. Trimming cost V 5 bases and J 4 bases, with 14 bases left between them. Germline loops: CDR1 LNHDA, CDR2 SQIVND (reference sequence). CDR3 size: 14 residues. The CDR3 reads CASSSPGPSYGYTF. The CDR3, as DNA: TGTGCCAGTAGTTCTCCGGGCCCCAGCTATGGCTACACCTTC.

V usage is TRBV9 and J usage is TRBJ2-7, with 7 positions matching TRBD2. V shed 4 bases, J shed 4 bases, and the junction held 5 bases outside the gene matches. The CDR3 is 13 amino acids. The germline V gene has CDR1 SGDLS and CDR2 YYNGEE. The CDR3 region is CASSPAGLYEQYF. CDR3 DNA sequence: TGTGCCAGCAGCCCAGCGGGACTATACGAGCAGTACTTC. Full variable domain (missing parts from reference TRBV9 and TRBJ2-7): DSGVTQTPKHLITATGQRVTLRCSPRSGDLSVYWYQQSLDQGLQFLIQYYNGEERAKGNILERFSAQQFPDLHSELNLSSLELGDSALYFCASSPAGLYEQYFGPGTRLTVT.